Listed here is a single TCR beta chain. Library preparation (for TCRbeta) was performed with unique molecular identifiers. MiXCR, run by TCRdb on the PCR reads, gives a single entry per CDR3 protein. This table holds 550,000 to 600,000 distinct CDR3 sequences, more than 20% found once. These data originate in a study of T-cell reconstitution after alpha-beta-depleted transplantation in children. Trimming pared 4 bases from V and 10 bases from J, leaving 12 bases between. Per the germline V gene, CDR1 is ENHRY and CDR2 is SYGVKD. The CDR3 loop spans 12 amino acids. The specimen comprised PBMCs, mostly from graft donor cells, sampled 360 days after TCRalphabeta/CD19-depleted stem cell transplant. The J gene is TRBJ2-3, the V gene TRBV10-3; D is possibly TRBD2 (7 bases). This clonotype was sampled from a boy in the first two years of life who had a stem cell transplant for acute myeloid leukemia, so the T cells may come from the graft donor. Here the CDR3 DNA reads TGTGCCATCAGTGGGGGCGGGGGCCCGCAGTATTTT. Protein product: CAISGGGGPQYF.